A selection of T cell receptor beta chains follows, all from one sample in a study of cytomegalovirus exposure and HLA in healthy donors. Data came from immunoSEQ multiplex PCR; TCRdb stores just in-frame clones and leaves some out. The sample lists around 150,000 clones, more than 75% occurring once. Sequenced sample: PBMCs. Receptor source: a man aged 18 to 35 in good health and CMV-seronegative. CDR3s include the opening cysteine and the closing phenylalanine or tryptophan. Fields, in order: V gene, D gene, J gene, clone size, CDR3 DNA, CDR3 protein. D genes are given only for firm matches. Clone size, where shown, is once, few, many, or a class for clones that have expanded.

TRBV6-1	NA	TRBJ2-7	NA	TGTGCCAGCAGTGTGGAGGGGTGGTACGAGCAGTACTTC	CASSVEGWYEQYF
TRBV7-2	NA	TRBJ2-7	NA	TGTGCCAGCAGCTTACGGTCGGGAGAGGAGCAGTACTTC	CASSLRSGEEQYF
TRBV6-5	TRBD1	TRBJ1-1	NA	TGTGCCAGCAGTCGGCAGGGGGCGCCCACTGAAGCTTTCTTT	CASSRQGAPTEAFF
TRBV4-2	NA	TRBJ1-3	NA	TGTGCCAGCAGCCAAGATCAGGGAAGGACGAGCTCTGGAAACACCATATATTTT	CASSQDQGRTSSGNTIYF
TRBV4-2	NA	TRBJ1-3	NA	TGTGCCAGCAGCCAAGGTCCGACAGACTCTGGAAACACCATATATTTT	CASSQGPTDSGNTIYF
TRBV6-4	NA	TRBJ2-2	NA	TGTGCCTACTTACGGAGGGGCGGGGAGCTGTTTTTT	CAYLRRGGELFF
TRBV4-3	TRBD1	TRBJ2-7	NA	TGCGCCAGCAGCCAAGATTTCTTCGGCAGGGGGTACTACGAGCAGTACTTC	CASSQDFFGRGYYEQYF
TRBV27	TRBD1	TRBJ2-2	NA	TGTGCCAGCAGTTTAGGGTGGGCAGGGGGCAAGGTCGGGGAGCTGTTTTTT	CASSLGWAGGKVGELFF
TRBV19	NA	TRBJ2-6	NA	TGTGCCAGTTCCAGCCGGGAAGTGGGGGCCAACGTCCTGACTTTC	CASSSREVGANVLTF
TRBV5-6	NA	TRBJ1-5	few	TGTGCCAGCAGCACGGCAACGACTGGCAATCAGCCCCAGCATTTT	CASSTATTGNQPQHF
TRBV5-1	TRBD1	TRBJ1-1	NA	TGCGCCAGCAGCCCACAGGCAGGGGGCACTGAAGCTTTCTTT	CASSPQAGGTEAFF
TRBV28	NA	TRBJ1-2	NA	TGTGCCACCGCGTGGGGGGACCATGGCTACACCTTC	CATAWGDHGYTF
TRBV4-3	TRBD2	TRBJ2-2	NA	TGCGCCAGCAGCCACCCAGGGACTAGCGAAACCTTCACCGGGGAGCTGTTTTTT	CASSHPGTSETFTGELFF
TRBV5-1	NA	TRBJ2-1	NA	TGCGCCAGCAGCTTGTGGCAGGGGAGTGGGAATGAGCAGTTCTTC	CASSLWQGSGNEQFF
TRBV30	TRBD2	TRBJ2-3	NA	TGTGCCTTCGTGGGACTAGCGGGGGTGCGCACAGATACGCAGTATTTT	CAFVGLAGVRTDTQYF
TRBV28	TRBD1	TRBJ1-1	NA	TGTGCCAGCAAAACAGGGGACACTGAAGCTTTCTTT	CASKTGDTEAFF
TRBV2	TRBD2	TRBJ2-1	NA	TGTGCCAGGATGACTAGCGGGAAGTATGAGCAGTTCTTC	CARMTSGKYEQFF
TRBV11-2	TRBD1	TRBJ2-4	NA	TGTGCCAGCAGTCAGACGGACAGGGGGCGCGGAAACATTCAGTACTTC	CASSQTDRGRGNIQYF
TRBV27	NA	TRBJ2-1	once	TGTGCCAGCAGTTTAGGTAGATACAATGAGCAGTTCTTC	CASSLGRYNEQFF
TRBV5-6	TRBD1	TRBJ2-1	NA	TGTGCCAGCAGCGCCACCGGACAGGTTGAGCAGTTCTTC	CASSATGQVEQFF
TRBV6-5	NA	TRBJ1-2	NA	TGTGCCAGCAGTTACTCGAAAATAGGGGGAGATGGCTACACCTTC	CASSYSKIGGDGYTF
TRBV27	NA	TRBJ2-5	NA	TGTGCCAGCAGTTTTCACCGGGGAGGAGGAGAGACCCAGTACTTC	CASSFHRGGGETQYF